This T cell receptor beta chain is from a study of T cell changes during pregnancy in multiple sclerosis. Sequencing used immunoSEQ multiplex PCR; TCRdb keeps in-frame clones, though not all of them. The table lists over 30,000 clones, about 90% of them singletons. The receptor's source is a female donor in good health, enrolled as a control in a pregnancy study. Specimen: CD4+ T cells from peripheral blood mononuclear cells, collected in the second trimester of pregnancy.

The CDR3 coding sequence is TGCGCCAGCAGCTTGAGCCGCCCCGAGTCGGATGGCTACACCTTC. Its translation is CASSLSRPESDGYTF. The chain couples TRBV5-1 to TRBJ1-2, with D unresolved. CDR1 is SGHRS and CDR2 is YFSETQ in the germline V gene. This CDR3 contains 15 residues. Trimming took 1 base from V and 6 from J, leaving 16 bases between them.